Below, one TCR beta chain is given with its context. This record belongs to a study of technical replicates of blood from several donors. Libraries were prepared by immunoSEQ multiplex PCR; TCRdb keeps only in-frame clonotypes and omits some of them. The sample shows about 79,000 clones, 91% of them seen only once. This CDR3 spans 14 amino acids. Between the trimmed V and J ends, which lost 4 bases and 0 bases, there was a span of 9 bases. Germline CDR1 SGHAT, CDR2 FQNNGV. J is TRBJ1-1 and V is TRBV11-2; a weak D match, TRBD1 (5 bases). The material sequenced was T cells isolated from PBMCs. The sequence was obtained from a human donor in good health. Some clones in this sample may be carry-over from other donors' samples. CDR3: CASSSRVMNTEAFF. CDR3 coding DNA: TGTGCCAGCAGCTCCAGGGTCATGAACACTGAAGCTTTCTTT.